This T cell receptor beta chain was found in a study of human CD8 memory T cell subsets. Scientists made TCR beta libraries using UMI-labeled 5' RACE. From the 5' RACE reads, TCRdb lists one entry per CDR3 protein and no DNA. The sample table sets out about 10,000 distinct CDR3 sequences. Total CD8+ T cells were enriched by negative magnetic separation. Germline V gene lookup returns CDR1 SNHLY and CDR2 FYNNEI. The CDR3 spans 12 residues. Study outcomes and limitations: The stem-like memory T cell repertoire shared very little with the precursor exhausted T cell repertoire. According to Chao1 estimates, stem-like memory T cells seemed more diverse than precursor exhausted T cells were.

Comments on this clonotype: The antigen is unknown.

Sequencing was done on a sample of CD8+ T cells from PBMCs. V is TRBV2 and J is TRBJ1-5; TCRdb indicates TRBD1, and absent DNA this call remains unverified. This sequence was found in a human donor in good health. The CDR3 loop is CASSTGRQPQHF.